This record concerns one T cell receptor beta chain sequence. It lacks a known antigen. Qualities for individual bases were not recorded, and no much larger clone is one base off. The data were obtained in a study of molecular identifiers for immune sequencing clone quantification (dated by TCRdb to between 2018 and 2020). Study-wide context: In a replicate experiment, RNA from roughly 21,000 or 96,000 naive CD8 T cells was split into five aliquots, four of which were sequenced. The study was a methods study using CD8 T cells to benchmark molecular-identifier clustering-based TCR repertoire sequencing (MIDCIRS) and TCR RNA copy counting.

Naive CD8 T cell libraries were made from about 20,000 to 1,000,000 sorted cells using 10%, 30% or 50% of purified RNA. On a BD FACSAria II, naive CD8 T cells were FACS-sorted as CD8+CD4-CCR7+CD45RA+ and collected into RLT Plus buffer. Roughly ten TCR copies' worth of Jurkat RNA were spiked into roughly 17,000-1,100,000 naive CD8 T cell samples to test detection sensitivity. Enrichment of CD8 T cells was done with RosetteSep CD8+ T Cell Enrichment Cocktail plus Ficoll-Paque, and ACK red cell lysis came afterward. On the study overall, not on this receptor specifically: Modeling indicated approximately 3.1 TCR RNA copies recovered per cell, compared with around 11 by digital PCR, which implies a capture efficiency of approximately 30%. A single cell's worth of spiked-in Jurkat TCR RNA was reported detectable even among approximately 930,000 naive CD8 T cells. Identical TCR molecules sharing a barcode could cause highly expanded clone sizes to be underestimated. The naive libraries included spiked-in Jurkat TCR RNA (more than nine copies' worth), and this Jurkat TCR RNA is not part of the donor repertoire. In CMV-specific effector cells, clones with more than 20 RNA copies contained over 99% of molecules, whereas in naive cells such clones contained under 1% of molecules. Without barcode sub-clustering, chimeric consensus sequences inflated TCR diversity; chimeras reached as high as 47%.

Libraries were made using PCR. Sequencing instrument: NextSeq 500. Bulk TCR libraries were generated as previously described, with the TCR primers listed in Table S5 used. Total RNA was purified with the Qiagen AllPrep DNA/RNA kit. Before any analysis, reads coming from multiple sequencing runs of the same library were combined into one pool. Regarding the original processing steps: Reads were retained only if their TCR constant sequence matched exactly, and those retained reads were trimmed to 150 nt and grouped according to their 12-nt molecular barcodes. Reads within each barcode group were sub-clustered using a 15% Levenshtein threshold, and quality-weighted consensus sequences were constructed for each RNA molecule. Non-functional sequences were discarded, and so were lower-count sequences lying one edit away from another sequence. Based on fitting two negative binomial distributions, any barcode sub-cluster with under 20% of the maximum read count was discarded. TCRdb reworked the public reads: Q25 trimming with fastp, MiXCR clone assembly, productive beta chains retained. A single entry per CDR3 protein holds the most common genes and DNA from its merged rows. The authors' filters were not applied to this entry. Within this sample are approximately 97,000 distinct CDR3 sequences, with 30% to 35% of them counted one time only. Approximately 10% of the sample goes to the ten largest clones.

The sample consisted of naive CD8+ T cells from blood, with Jurkat cell RNA spiked in. The cell subset or site label for this specimen denotes: FACS-sorted CD8+CD4-CCR7+CD45RA+ naive T cells. The sequence was obtained from a human donor in good health. Some libraries in this study had Jurkat cell RNA spiked in.

The DNA sequence is as follows: TGTGCCAGCAGACCGGATACAGGGAATGAGCAGTTCTTC. Its amino acids are CASRPDTGNEQFF. The chain was built from TRBV28 and TRBJ2-1; perhaps TRBD1 is the D gene, with 6 bases matching. V is pared back by 6 bases and J by 7 bases, with 13 bases lying between the germline termini. The germline V gene provides CDR1 MDHEN and CDR2 SYDVKM. From its cysteine to its phenylalanine, the CDR3 spans 13 amino acids. Only the CDR3 portion is preserved as DNA: 39 bases, with reading frame beginning at the first base.